Listed below are T cell receptor beta chains from one sample, sequenced in a study of cytomegalovirus exposure and HLA in healthy donors. Sequencing used immunoSEQ multiplex PCR; TCRdb keeps in-frame clones, though not all of them. The sample contains 100,000 to 150,000 clones, approximately 74% of which appear only once. The sequencing input was PBMCs. The receptors come from a male donor in good health and CMV-seronegative. Both conserved end residues are part of each CDR3. D genes are given only for firm matches. Not every row has a clone size; where given, it reads once, few, many or a size class.

cdr3_aa cdr3_nt clone_size j_call d_call v_call
CASSAYSGGAGELFF TGTGCCAGCAGCGCTTATAGCGGGGGGGCCGGGGAGCTGTTTTTT - TRBJ2-2 TRBD2 TRBV9
CASSKVTAGSYNEQFF TGTGCCAGCAGCAAAGTTACAGCGGGCTCCTACAATGAGCAGTTCTTC - TRBJ2-1 - TRBV21-1
CASSPQGSTDTQYF TGTGCCAGTAGTCCCCAGGGGAGCACAGATACGCAGTATTTT - TRBJ2-3 - TRBV19
CASSLVTSGGNEQFF TGTGCCAGCAGCTTGGTTACTAGCGGGGGGAATGAGCAGTTCTTC - TRBJ2-1 TRBD2 TRBV7-2
CASSLTAGGPGNTIYF TGTGCCAGCAGTCTAACCGCAGGGGGCCCTGGAAACACCATATATTTT - TRBJ1-3 TRBD1 TRBV28
CASSDNRDEQFF TGTGCCAGCAGCGATAACAGGGATGAGCAGTTCTTC - TRBJ2-1 - TRBV13
CASSLDLYGYTF TGTGCCAGCAGCTTAGACTTATATGGCTACACCTTC - TRBJ1-2 - TRBV7-9
CASSLAGGNQETQYF TGTGCCAGCAGTTTAGCGGGAGGGAACCAAGAGACCCAGTACTTC - TRBJ2-5 TRBD2 TRBV28
CSVEDEASYEQYF TGCAGCGTTGAAGACGAAGCTTCCTACGAGCAGTACTTC - TRBJ2-7 - TRBV29-1
CASSAGPGTSSLDIQYF TGTGCCAGCAGCGCGGGCCCCGGGACTAGCTCGTTAGACATTCAGTACTTC - TRBJ2-4 TRBD2 TRBV9
CASSLLEGRGGELFF TGTGCCAGCAGTTTATTGGAGGGGCGGGGAGGGGAGCTGTTTTTT - TRBJ2-2 - TRBV28
CSSSSPSEHRQWEQFF TGTTCCAGCAGCTCTCCATCCGAGCACAGGCAATGGGAGCAGTTCTTC - TRBJ2-1 - TRBV7-9
CASRLKGQEIYEQYF TGTGCAAGTCGCTTAAAGGGACAGGAGATTTACGAGCAGTACTTC - TRBJ2-7 - TRBV12-2
CASTLTGTRTEAFF TGTGCCAGCACGTTAACAGGGACCCGCACTGAAGCTTTCTTT - TRBJ1-1 - TRBV28
CASSFWSSTDTQYF TGTGCCAGCAGTTTCTGGAGTAGCACAGATACGCAGTATTTT - TRBJ2-3 - TRBV27
CASSVSGRGYNEQFF TGTGCCAGCAGCGTTAGCGGGAGGGGATACAATGAGCAGTTCTTC - TRBJ2-1 TRBD2 TRBV9
CASSLTGQPYNEQFF TGTGCCAGCAGCCTTACCGGACAGCCCTACAATGAGCAGTTCTTC - TRBJ2-1 - TRBV7-3
CASSPFRTGYRYEQYF TGTGCCAGCAGTCCGTTCCGGACAGGGTATCGCTACGAGCAGTACTTC few TRBJ2-7 TRBD1 TRBV27
CASSLTKLYVDGYTF TGTGCCAGCAGTCTTACTAAGTTGTATGTGGATGGCTACACCTTC few TRBJ1-2 - TRBV7-2
CASSFEDREASLHF TGTGCCAGCAGTTTTGAGGACAGGGAGGCATCCCTCCACTTT - TRBJ1-6 TRBD1 TRBV28
CASSGDRVNEQFF TGTGCCAGCAGTGGGGACAGGGTCAATGAGCAGTTCTTC - TRBJ2-1 TRBD1 TRBV6-5
CASKEQGGDTEAFF TGCGCCAGCAAAGAACAGGGGGGGGACACTGAAGCTTTCTTT - TRBJ1-1 TRBD1 TRBV4-3
CASSELPSGRNEQFF TGTGCCAGCAGTGAACTGCCTAGCGGGAGAAATGAGCAGTTCTTC - TRBJ2-1 TRBD2 TRBV2
CASSFVEAGGPVHTQYF TGTGCCAGCAGTTTCGTCGAAGCGGGAGGGCCAGTGCATACGCAGTATTTT - TRBJ2-3 TRBD2 TRBV28
CASSLAGRDMDEQYF TGTGCCAGCAGCTTAGCGGGCAGGGATATGGACGAGCAGTACTTC - TRBJ2-7 - TRBV7-6